Listed here is a single TCR beta chain. Participant age was roughly 18 to 90 years, and participants resided in approximately 24 US areas. The CDR3 is made up of 14 amino acids. The ends were cut back, 5 bases at V and 3 bases at J, with 8 bases in the middle. The V gene's germline CDR1 is MNHEY and CDR2 SMNVEV (reference sequence). Original methodology: Reference gene primer amplification in the assay estimated nucleated cell counts. This table comes from immunoSEQ multiplex PCR, and its TCRdb copy is limited to in-frame clones, with some not included. The V and J calls and the clone size are those of that table, but D and trimming were determined from the DNA. The sample consists of approximately 180,000 clones, less than 90% of them appearing once. This sample is part of a study of blood T cell repertoires in COVID-19. Study overall: Donors in the United States, Italy and Spain gave samples during acute or convalescent COVID-19. In each case, the material was cDNA or gDNA derived from T cells, B-cell-depleted T cells, or PBMCs.

The sample consisted of PBMCs or T cells enriched from blood (not recorded which). The TCR was taken from a human donor with acute COVID-19. The donor label of this sample is uncertain. This sequence joins TRBV27 and TRBJ1-6; D not resolved. The chain's CDR3 is CASSADSYNSPLHF. CDR3 sequence (DNA): TGTGCCAGCAGTGCCGATAGCTATAATTCACCCCTCCACTTT.